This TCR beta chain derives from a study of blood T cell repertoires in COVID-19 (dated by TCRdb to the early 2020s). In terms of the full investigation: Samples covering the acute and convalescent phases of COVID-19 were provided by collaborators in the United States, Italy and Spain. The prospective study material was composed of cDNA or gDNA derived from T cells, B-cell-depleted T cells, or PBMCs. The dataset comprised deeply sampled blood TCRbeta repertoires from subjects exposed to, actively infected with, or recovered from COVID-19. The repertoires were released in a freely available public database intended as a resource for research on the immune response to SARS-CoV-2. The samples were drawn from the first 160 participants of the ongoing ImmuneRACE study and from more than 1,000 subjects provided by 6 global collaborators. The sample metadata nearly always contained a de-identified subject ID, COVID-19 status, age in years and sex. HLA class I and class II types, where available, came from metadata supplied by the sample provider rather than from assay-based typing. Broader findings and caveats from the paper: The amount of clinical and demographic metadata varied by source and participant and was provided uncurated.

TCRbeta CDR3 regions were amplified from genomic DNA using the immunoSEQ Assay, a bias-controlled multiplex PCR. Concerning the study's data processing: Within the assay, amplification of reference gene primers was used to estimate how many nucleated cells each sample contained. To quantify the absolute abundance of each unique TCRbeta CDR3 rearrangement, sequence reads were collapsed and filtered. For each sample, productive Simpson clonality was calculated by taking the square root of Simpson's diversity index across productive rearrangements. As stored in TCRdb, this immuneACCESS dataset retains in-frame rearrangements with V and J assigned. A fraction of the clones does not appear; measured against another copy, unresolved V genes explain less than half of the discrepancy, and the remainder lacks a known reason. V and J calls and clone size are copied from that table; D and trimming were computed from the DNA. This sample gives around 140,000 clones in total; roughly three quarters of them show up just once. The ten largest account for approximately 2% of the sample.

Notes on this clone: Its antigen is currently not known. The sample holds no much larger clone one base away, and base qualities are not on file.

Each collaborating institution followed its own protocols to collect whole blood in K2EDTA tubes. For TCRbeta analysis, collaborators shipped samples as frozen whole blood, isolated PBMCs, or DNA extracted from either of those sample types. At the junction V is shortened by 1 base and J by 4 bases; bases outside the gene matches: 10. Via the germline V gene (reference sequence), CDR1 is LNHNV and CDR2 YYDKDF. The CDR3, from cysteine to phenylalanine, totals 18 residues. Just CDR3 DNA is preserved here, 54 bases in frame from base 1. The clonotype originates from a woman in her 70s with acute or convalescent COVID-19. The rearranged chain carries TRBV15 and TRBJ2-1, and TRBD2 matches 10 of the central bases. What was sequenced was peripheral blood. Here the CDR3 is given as CATSRAWVAGGPYNEQFF. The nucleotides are TGTGCCACCAGCAGAGCGTGGGTAGCGGGAGGACCATACAATGAGCAGTTCTTC.